This T cell receptor beta chain originates from a study of a mutant IDH1 vaccine in newly diagnosed glioma (dated by TCRdb to about 2021). About the study as a whole: Patients received eight vaccinations in weeks 1, 3, 5, 7, 11, 15, 19 and 23, corresponding to visits V03 through V10. Of the approximately 30 treated patients, around 60% were male and approximately 40% were female, and the mean age was approximately 41 years. Six visits were used for peripheral blood collection: V03 (baseline), V05, V07, V10, V12 and V13. Before enrollment, most patients had been given radiochemotherapy with temozolomide as standard therapy, while the rest had received either radiotherapy alone or temozolomide alone. Vaccination began 4-6 weeks after radiotherapy alone, or alongside temozolomide cycles in the chemotherapy-containing groups. Longitudinal TCRB deep sequencing was done for fewer than 30 treated patients, wherever samples were available for exploratory analyses.

The full study reports these points: The authors stated that sample limitations prevented analyses of patient blood samples from being reproduced. Selection of PBMC samples for TCRB deep sequencing was based on availability. Across multiple MHC alleles, vaccine-induced immune responses were seen in around 93% of patients. Changes in the top peripheral T cell clonotypes picked up by TCRB sequencing did not appear to be linked to pseudoprogression.

The receptor library was made with the immunoSEQ multiplex PCR assay. Rearranged TCR beta chain sequences were amplified using the hsTCRB Kit according to the manufacturer's protocol. TCRB libraries were sequenced on an Illumina MiSeq. The published analysis was carried out like this. Demultiplexing, trimming and gene mapping were performed with the kit vendor's proprietary platform. Imported from immuneACCESS, the table was reduced by TCRdb to in-frame sequences with V and J called. These copies leave out some clones; in studies compared against another copy, an unresolved V gene accounts for under half, and the cause of the remainder is not known. V and J calls and clone size follow that table, whereas D and trimming were derived from the DNA. This sample gives around 60,000 clones in total; 70% to 90% of them show up just once. About 4% of the sample comes from the top ten. CDR1 and CDR2 are read off the germline V gene as MDHEN and SYDVKM. The junction carries 14 bases between V and J, which are trimmed by 3 bases and 2 bases respectively. Inclusive of the bounding cysteine and phenylalanine, the CDR3 is 16 residues long. Only the CDR3 part of the read is kept: 48 bases, read in frame from the first base.

Turning to this clone: This receptor's antigen is unknown. Nothing much larger sits one base from this clone, and base qualities are not available.

The sample's time point label, in plain terms: week 23, last vaccination. Each vaccine dose, consisting of 300 ug of a 20-mer mutant IDH1 peptide in Montanide, was administered subcutaneously with topical imiquimod. Donors had newly diagnosed WHO grade 3 or 4 IDH1-mutant astrocytomas with loss of nuclear ATRX. The samples were drawn from NOA16, a multicentre, single-arm, open-label phase I trial in Germany that tested a mutant IDH1 peptide vaccine in humans for the first time. Genomic DNA for TCRB sequencing was extracted from EDTA blood using the DNeasy Blood and Tissue Kit. The sample in question was PBMCs, obtained from a glioma patient whose treatment included an IDH1 peptide vaccine. This clonotype originated in a young man with glioma. The receptor chain draws on TRBV28 and TRBJ2-1; the D gene is perhaps TRBD2, on 7 matching bases. CDR3 loop: CASSFFAGAPYNEQFF. Read as DNA, the sequence is TGTGCCAGCAGTTTTTTCGCGGGGGCTCCCTACAATGAGCAGTTCTTC.